Each of the 15 T cell receptor beta chains below was sequenced from the same sample in a study of blood T cells in healthy people across ages. A second PCR of about 6 to 11 cycles used a sample-barcoded 5' primer and a J-beta primer mix. TCRdb itself ran the 5' RACE reads through MiXCR, one entry per CDR3 protein. The table has over 700,000 distinct CDR3 sequences, 40% to 65% seen once. The sample comprised blood. All receptors derive from a man older than 75 in good health.

Of note for this clonotype: One end of the junction is discordant with germline, which a read error may explain. The chain uses TRBV18 and TRBJ2-3; TRBD1 might be the D (5 bases). CDR1 is KGHSH and CDR2 is LQKENI in the germline V gene. This CDR3 comprises 14 residues. The CDR3 here is CASSPQASTDTQYF. Here the CDR3 DNA reads TGTGCCAGCTCCCCACAGGCTAGCACAGATACGCAGTATTTT. Together with reference TRBV18 and TRBJ2-3, the CDR3 gives the full variable domain: NAGVMQNPRHLVRRRGQEARLRCSPMKGHSHVYWYRQLPEEGLKFMVYLQKENIIDESGMPKERFSAEFPKEGPSILRIQQVVRGDSAAYFCASSPQASTDTQYFGPGTRLTVL.

The CDR3 is CASSEEAPPSEQFF. The CDR3 DNA sequence: TGTGCCAGCAGTGAGGAGGCCCCCCCTTCTGAGCAGTTCTTC. This sequence joins TRBV2 and TRBJ2-1, with D tentatively TRBD2 (5 bases). The V end lost 3 bases, the J end lost 9 bases, and 15 bases lay between the germline ends. This CDR3 spans 14 amino acids. Germline CDR1 SNHLY, CDR2 FYNNEI.

This sequence joins TRBV10-2 and TRBJ2-7; D remains unclear. The CDR3 covers 12 residues. The germline V gene has CDR1 WSHSY and CDR2 SAAADI. The ends were cut back, 7 bases at V and 0 bases at J, with 7 bases in the middle. CDR3 nucleotide sequence: TGCGCCAGCACCCAAGTCTCCTACGAGCAGTACTTC. The encoded protein is CASTQVSYEQYF.

The V and J genes are TRBV5-1 and TRBJ2-2; D remains unclear. Germline CDR1 reads SGHRS; CDR2 reads YFSETQ. Trimming took 5 bases from V and 0 from J, leaving 11 bases between them. This CDR3 region has 15 residues. The chain's CDR3 is CASRLDPANTGELFF. The CDR3 nucleotides read TGCGCCAGCAGACTGGACCCCGCGAACACCGGGGAGCTGTTTTTT.

On this clonotype itself: Mismatch with germline at one junction end may stem from a read error. The chain carries TRBV11-2 and TRBJ2-3; D gene ambiguous. This CDR3 comprises 14 residues. Germline CDR1 and CDR2: SGHAT and FQNNGV. As DNA, the CDR3 is TGTGCCAGCAGCTCACTCCGGGCGTCCTATACGCTGTATTTT. As protein: CASSSLRASYTLYF.

The rearrangement links TRBV25-1 to TRBJ2-1; TRBD2 is a possible D gene (6 bases). V lost 3 bases, J lost 10 bases, and 22 bases lay in between. The CDR3 has 16 residues. Germline V gene data show CDR1 as MGHDK and CDR2 as SYGVNS. CDR3 in DNA: TGTGCCAGCAGTGAGCCGGGGACTTCACGTACTCCAGAGCAGTTCTTC. Translated, it gives CASSEPGTSRTPEQFF.

This chain uses TRBV6-1 with TRBJ1-2, with D possibly being TRBD1 (5 bases). Germline V gene sequence: CDR1 MNHNS, CDR2 SASEGT. V lost 5 bases, J lost 6 bases, and 13 bases lay in between. The CDR3 is 13 residues long. The CDR3, as DNA: TGTGCCAGCAGTTCGGAGGGGAGGAATGGCTACACCTTC. Amino acids: CASSSEGRNGYTF.

CDR3 protein: CAWSLGTNYGYTF. The CDR3, as DNA: TGTGCCTGGAGCCTTGGGACTAACTATGGCTACACCTTC. The gene calls are TRBV30 and TRBJ1-2, with D unclear. CDR1 is GTSNPN, CDR2 SVGIG, per germline (reference sequence). V lost 3 bases, J lost 0 bases, and 8 bases lay in between. This CDR3 contains 13 residues.

V is TRBV6-8 and J is TRBJ2-4; D is uncertain. The better agreement between TRBJ2-7 and the DNA end casts doubt on the J call. CDR1 is MNHGY and CDR2 is SAAAGT in the germline V gene. CDR3 length: 15 residues. The DNA for the CDR3 is TGTGCCAGCAGTCCCGGCGGCAGGCAGACCTACGAGCAGTACTTC. Translation: CASSPGGRQTYEQYF.

This chain joins TRBV11-2 and TRBJ2-7, with unresolved D. The CDR3 sequence is 15 residues long. V lost 5 bases, J lost 3 bases, and 17 bases lay in between. CDR1 SGHAT and CDR2 FQNNGV come from the germline V gene. This CDR3 reads CASSDISGSRYEQYF. CDR3 in DNA: TGTGCCAGCAGCGATATATCCGGGTCCCGCTACGAGCAGTACTTC.

The chain uses TRBV13 and TRBJ2-7, with 9 nucleotides matching TRBD2. The V gene end was trimmed by 0 bases and the J gene end by 3 bases; junction bases not matched to a gene: 6. CDR1 PRHDT and CDR2 FYEKMQ come from the germline V gene (reference sequence). The CDR3 covers 16 residues. The CDR3 bases are TGTGCCAGCAGCTTAGGCGCGGGTAGCGGGAGCTACGAGCAGTACTTC. This encodes CASSLGAGSGSYEQYF.

This clonotype was observed a single time. The rearrangement uses TRBV2 and TRBJ1-4; TRBD1 matches at 7 bases. The CDR3 is 17 amino acids. V dropped 6 bases and J dropped 0; count of bases not matched to a gene: 10. Looked up from germline, CDR1 is SNHLY and CDR2 is FYNNEI. CDR3 protein: CASSRGGLGATNEKLFF. As DNA, the CDR3 is TGTGCCAGCAGCCGAGGGGGCCTGGGGGCAACTAATGAAAAACTGTTTTTT.

This clonotype came up once. The V and J genes are TRBV20-1 and TRBJ2-1, with D unresolved. Germline V gene lookup returns CDR1 DFQATT and CDR2 SNEGSKA (reference sequence). This CDR3 has 13 residues. Trimming left V 6 bases short and J 6 bases short, with 15 bases between. This chain's CDR3 is CSASGKSRNEQFF. The CDR3 DNA reads TGCAGTGCCTCTGGTAAAAGCCGCAATGAGCAGTTCTTC.

This clonotype came up once. The V gene is TRBV24-1, the J gene TRBJ2-5; 11 positions agree with TRBD2. The CDR3 extends over 17 amino acids. J gave up 7 bases and V 6 bases, and 15 bases lay outside the gene matches. Germline assignment: CDR1 KGHDR and CDR2 SFDVKD. CDR3 region: CATSTPGLAAGETTQYF. Written as DNA, the CDR3 is TGTGCCACCAGTACGCCGGGACTAGCGGCGGGGGAGACGACCCAGTACTTC.

The V and J genes are TRBV5-1 and TRBJ2-7, with 12 bases matching TRBD2. The V segment lost 4 bases and the J segment 5 bases; nucleotides outside the gene matches: 10. The CDR3 runs to 16 residues. Germline CDR1 and CDR2: SGHRS and YFSETQ. CDR3 sequence reads: CASSPRLAGDEDEQYF. CDR3 coding DNA: TGCGCCAGCAGCCCCAGACTAGCGGGAGACGAGGACGAGCAGTACTTC.